The 5 T cell receptor beta chains below all came from one sample that was sequenced in a study of prognosis after radiotherapy for stage I lung cancer (dated by TCRdb to 2020 to 2022). TCRdb shows the sequencer as Illumina HiSeq 3000. Two rounds of multiplex PCR were performed to amplify the TCR beta CDR3 region from genomic DNA. In the first PCR round, primers specific to each TRBV and TRBJ gene were used, and the primer sequences were filed in Chinese patent CN105087789A. The public sequencing data were trimmed at Q25 with fastp and processed into clonotypes with MiXCR by TCRdb, which kept only in-frame beta chains. Entries that share a CDR3 protein sequence are merged under the most common genes and DNA. Present in this sample are under 50,000 distinct CDR3 sequences, roughly a quarter of which were seen just once. The biggest ten clones account for less than 30% of the sample. The specimen was PBMCs, collected before or after stereotactic body radiation therapy (not recorded which). These receptors came from a donor over 45 with non-small cell lung cancer.

By share, this clonotype ranks as medium-sized. DNA for the CDR3: TGCGCCAGCCTCCCGGGACAATACACCGGGGAGCTGTTTTTT. Residues: CASLPGQYTGELFF. The chain combines TRBV5-1 with TRBJ2-2; TRBD1 is a possible D gene (6 bases). The CDR3 is 14 residues long. The germline V gene has CDR1 SGHRS and CDR2 YFSETQ. The germline V and J ends were trimmed by 7 bases and 3 bases, with 13 bases remaining between them. Variable domain in full (rest from reference TRBV5-1 and TRBJ2-2): KAGVTQTPRYLIKTRGQQVTLSCSPISGHRSVSWYQQTPGQGLQFLFEYFSETQRNKGNFPGRFSGRQFSNSRSEMNVSTLELGDSALYLCASLPGQYTGELFFGEGSRLTVL.

The rearrangement joins TRBV6-8 to TRBJ2-4; the match to TRBD2 covers 8 bases. The CDR3 loop spans 18 amino acids. With V trimmed by 8 bases and J by 2 bases, 17 bases remained unmatched. Per the germline V gene, CDR1 is MNHGY and CDR2 is SAAAGT. CDR3 amino acids: CASPRDYREGSPKNIQYF. In nucleotides, the CDR3 is TGTGCCAGCCCTCGGGACTATCGGGAGGGTTCCCCCAAAAACATTCAGTACTTC.

This clonotype was observed many times. This sequence joins TRBV20-1 and TRBJ1-5; D remains unclear. Germline lookup yields CDR1 DFQATT and CDR2 SNEGSKA (reference sequence). CDR3 size: 11 residues. V was trimmed by 3 bases and J by 10 bases, leaving 10 bases between them. CDR3 sequence: CSARDGSPQHF. The CDR3 bases are TGCAGTGCTAGGGATGGGAGCCCCCAGCATTTT.

In this sample, this clonotype turned up many times. This sequence joins TRBV5-6 and TRBJ1-2, with unresolved D. V lost 1 base and J 7 bases, leaving 11 bases between the germline ends. CDR1 and CDR2 from the germline V gene are SGHDT and YYEEEE. CDR3 length: 13 amino acids. The CDR3 region has the DNA TGTGCCAGCAGCTTGTTTTCAGGTGGTGGCTACACCTTC. Its protein is CASSLFSGGGYTF.

This clonotype was found many times. The V gene is TRBV6-1, the J gene TRBJ2-7; 9 nucleotides agree with TRBD1. CDR3 length: 15 residues. V trimming: 4 bases; J trimming: 5 bases; junction bases outside the gene matches: 9. Per germline, CDR1 MNHNS and CDR2 SASEGT. Here the CDR3 DNA reads TGTGCCAGCAGTGCCCGGGGACAGGGTAGAAACGAGCAGTACTTC. The encoded protein is CASSARGQGRNEQYF.